Listed below are T cell receptor beta chains from one sample, sequenced in a study of blood T cell repertoires in COVID-19. Profiled with immunoSEQ multiplex PCR; TCRdb holds only in-frame clones, not every one. Of under 95,000 clones in the sample, roughly four fifths were seen once. Sequencing input: peripheral blood. These receptor sequences come from a man over 45 with acute or convalescent COVID-19. Both conserved end residues are part of each CDR3. The D gene is left open where the match is weak. The size of a clone is reported for some rows only, either as once, few or many, or as a class for expanded clones.

TRBV27	TRBJ2-2	-	-	CASSSGLDGELFF	TGTGCCAGCAGTTCGGGACTCGACGGGGAGCTGTTTTTT
TRBV9	TRBJ1-5	TRBD1	-	CASSPDRGRQPQHF	TGTGCCAGCAGCCCGGACAGGGGCCGTCAGCCCCAGCATTTT
TRBV2	TRBJ1-2	TRBD1	-	CASRGGGYGYTF	TGTGCCAGCCGAGGGGGCGGGTATGGCTACACCTTC
TRBV7-2	TRBJ2-3	TRBD2	-	CASSLGGTGGNTQYF	TGTGCCAGCAGCCTGGGGGGGACCGGAGGGAATACGCAGTATTTT
TRBV7-9	TRBJ1-6	-	-	CASSPTHPNSPLHF	TGTGCCAGCAGCCCAACACATCCGAATTCACCCCTCCACTTT
TRBV6-2/TRBV6-3	TRBJ1-3	-	few	CASSIGTGNTIYF	TGTGCCAGCAGCATCGGGACAGGAAACACCATATATTTT
TRBV20-1	TRBJ2-5	-	-	CSASGAKETQYF	TGCAGTGCTAGTGGGGCGAAGGAGACCCAGTACTTC
TRBV27	TRBJ1-2	-	-	CASSPGSGKYGYTF	TGTGCCAGCAGTCCTGGGTCCGGGAAGTATGGCTACACCTTC
TRBV7-2	TRBJ2-5	TRBD2	-	CASSPQRGFQETQYF	TGTGCCAGCAGCCCCCAGCGGGGGTTTCAAGAGACCCAGTACTTC
TRBV5-1	TRBJ1-1	-	-	CASSLEPGTEAFF	TGCGCCAGCAGCTTAGAACCGGGAACTGAAGCTTTCTTT
TRBV9	TRBJ1-1	-	-	CASSAQTGETEAFF	TGTGCCAGCAGCGCACAGACGGGGGAAACTGAAGCTTTCTTT
TRBV27	TRBJ1-5	-	-	CASSTRGAGQPQHF	TGTGCCAGCAGTACGAGAGGCGCGGGCCAGCCCCAGCATTTT
TRBV5-1	TRBJ2-3	TRBD2	-	CASSSLQTSGSGTDTQYF	TGCGCCAGCAGCTCACTCCAGACTAGCGGGAGCGGCACAGATACGCAGTATTTT
TRBV2	TRBJ2-1	-	-	CASSSTGSEQFF	TGTGCCAGCAGTTCTACAGGGAGTGAGCAGTTCTTC
TRBV5-1	TRBJ2-3	-	-	CASSLQGGVDTQYF	TGCGCCAGCAGCTTGCAAGGGGGAGTAGATACGCAGTATTTT
TRBV5-4	TRBJ2-1	TRBD2	-	CASSLGASGANEQFF	TGTGCCAGCAGCCTGGGGGCTAGCGGGGCCAATGAGCAGTTCTTC
TRBV19	TRBJ1-6	-	-	CASTKAGFHSPLHF	TGTGCCAGTACCAAGGCGGGGTTTCATTCACCCCTCCACTTT
TRBV5-1	TRBJ2-7	TRBD1	-	CASSLGAGGAGEQYF	TGCGCCAGCAGCTTGGGAGCAGGGGGCGCGGGGGAGCAGTACTTC
TRBV9	TRBJ2-3	-	-	CASSSPTGTDTQYF	TGTGCCAGCAGCAGCCCAACGGGCACAGATACGCAGTATTTT
TRBV7-8	TRBJ1-5	TRBD1	once	CASSSMGTGGVNQPQHF	TGTGCCAGCAGTTCCATGGGGACAGGGGGCGTCAATCAGCCCCAGCATTTT
TRBV10-3	TRBJ1-2	TRBD1	-	CATSNGTGGSVYGYTF	TGTGCCACCTCGAACGGGACAGGGGGCTCTGTCTATGGCTACACCTTC
TRBV18	TRBJ1-6	-	-	CASSPTENSPLHF	TGTGCCAGCTCACCTACGGAGAATTCACCCCTCCACTTT
TRBV2	TRBJ2-1	TRBD1	once	CASRGQGGSHEQFF	TGTGCCAGCAGAGGACAGGGGGGGAGCCATGAGCAGTTCTTC
TRBV12-5	TRBJ1-2	TRBD1	-	CASGSPDRVNGYTF	TGTGCTAGTGGTTCCCCGGACAGGGTGAACGGCTACACCTTC
TRBV7-2	TRBJ2-5	TRBD1	-	CASSPSWGGQGARQETQYF	TGTGCCAGCAGCCCTAGTTGGGGGGGACAGGGGGCACGGCAAGAGACCCAGTACTTC
TRBV7-2	TRBJ2-2	-	-	CASSREIMGGTGEPFF	TGTGCCAGCAGCAGGGAGATAATGGGCGGCACCGGGGAGCCGTTTTTT
TRBV7-9	TRBJ2-3	TRBD1	-	CASSDLRTGGLADTQYF	TGTGCCAGCAGCGACCTAAGGACAGGGGGCTTAGCAGATACGCAGTATTTT
TRBV7-2	TRBJ2-3	-	-	CASSRPGERTDTQYF	TGTGCCAGCAGCCGGCCAGGGGAGAGAACAGATACGCAGTATTTT
TRBV4-3	TRBJ2-1	TRBD1	-	CASSRTGSSYNEQFF	TGCGCCAGCAGCCGGACAGGGAGCAGCTACAATGAGCAGTTCTTC
TRBV7-9	TRBJ2-1	-	-	CASRIFEANRGYYNEQFF	TGTGCCAGCAGAATATTCGAAGCGAACAGAGGGTACTACAATGAGCAGTTCTTC
TRBV19	TRBJ2-1	TRBD1	-	CASRDSLVTNYNEQFF	TGTGCCAGTCGGGACAGCTTAGTAACAAACTACAATGAGCAGTTCTTC
TRBV10-3	TRBJ1-4	-	-	CAISDRSNPTNEKLFF	TGTGCCATCAGTGATAGGAGCAACCCTACTAATGAAAAACTGTTTTTT
TRBV4-3	TRBJ1-6	-	many	CASSQDGQGYSPLHF	TGCGCCAGCAGCCAAGATGGGCAGGGTTACTCACCCCTCCACTTT
TRBV7-6	TRBJ1-2	-	-	CASSPMSRQSHGYTF	TGTGCCAGCAGCCCAATGTCTAGACAGAGCCATGGCTACACCTTC
TRBV4-1	TRBJ2-1	-	-	CASSQGATVGEQFF	TGCGCCAGCAGCCAAGGGGCGACCGTGGGTGAGCAGTTCTTC
TRBV18	TRBJ2-3	-	-	CASSPKGDTQYF	TGTGCCAGCTCACCGAAGGGGGATACGCAGTATTTT
TRBV12-5	TRBJ1-2	-	-	CASGEGSSGYTF	TGTGCTAGTGGTGAGGGATCCAGCGGCTACACCTTC
TRBV9	TRBJ1-1	-	once	CASSVGEINTEAFF	TGTGCCAGCAGCGTAGGGGAGATTAACACTGAAGCTTTCTTT
TRBV19	TRBJ1-2	-	-	CASGPGQPTNYGYTF	TGTGCCAGTGGTCCCGGACAACCAACTAACTATGGCTACACCTTC
TRBV6-6	TRBJ2-7	-	once	CASSPAGQGIYEQYF	TGTGCCAGCTCCCCTGCCGGGCAGGGAATCTACGAGCAGTACTTC
TRBV7-6	TRBJ1-2	TRBD1	-	CASSPAGTGANYGYTF	TGTGCCAGCAGCCCCGCGGGGACAGGCGCTAACTATGGCTACACCTTC
TRBV14	TRBJ1-1	TRBD1	-	CASSQIRTGMNTEAFF	TGTGCCAGCAGCCAAATTAGGACAGGGATGAACACTGAAGCTTTCTTT
TRBV28	TRBJ2-1	TRBD1	-	CASSLEGLGTGGEQFF	TGTGCCAGCAGTTTAGAGGGGCTGGGGACAGGCGGTGAGCAGTTCTTC
TRBV11-3	TRBJ2-3	TRBD2	-	CASSQTLAGGRTDTQYF	TGTGCCAGCAGCCAGACGTTAGCGGGAGGGCGAACAGATACGCAGTATTTT